This T cell receptor beta chain comes out of a study of human T cells and chemical hapten exposure. In its sample, this clonotype was seen many times. Time point: patch test 2, 6 weeks after DPC sensitization. The treatment is: therapeutic diphenylcyclopropenone sensitization with weekly scalp DPC. It was unfractionated whole blood from which total RNA was extracted. TCRdb independently ran MiXCR on the RACE reads; one entry per CDR3 protein. The sample has around 99,000 distinct CDR3 sequences; 11% are singletons. The source material was whole blood, sampled in connection with sensitization to the hapten diphenylcyclopropenone (DPC). This clonotype was obtained from a man aged 40-49 years with alopecia areata. Some clones in this sample may be carry-over from other donors' samples.

The DNA of the CDR3 is TGTGCCAGCAGCCAAAGGTTATTAGATACGCAGTATTTT. Translated: CASSQRLLDTQYF. The chain employs TRBV3-1 and TRBJ2-3; D ambiguous. Deletions cut 2 bases from V and 5 bases from J, with 8 bases between. From germline, CDR1 is LGHDT and CDR2 YNNKEL (reference sequence). The CDR3 loop spans 13 amino acids.